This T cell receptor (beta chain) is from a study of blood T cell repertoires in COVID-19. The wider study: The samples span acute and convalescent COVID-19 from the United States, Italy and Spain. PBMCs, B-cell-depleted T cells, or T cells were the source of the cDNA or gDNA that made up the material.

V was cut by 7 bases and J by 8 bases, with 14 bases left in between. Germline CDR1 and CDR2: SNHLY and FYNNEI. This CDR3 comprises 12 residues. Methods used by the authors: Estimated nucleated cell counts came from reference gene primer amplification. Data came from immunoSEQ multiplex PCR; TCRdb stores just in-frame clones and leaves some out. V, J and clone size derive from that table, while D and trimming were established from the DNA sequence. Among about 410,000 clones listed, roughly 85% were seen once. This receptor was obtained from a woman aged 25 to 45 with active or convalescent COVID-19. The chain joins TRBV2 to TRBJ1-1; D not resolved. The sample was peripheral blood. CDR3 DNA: TGTGCCAGCAAACGGGATGGGCAAGAAGCTTTCTTT. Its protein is CASKRDGQEAFF.